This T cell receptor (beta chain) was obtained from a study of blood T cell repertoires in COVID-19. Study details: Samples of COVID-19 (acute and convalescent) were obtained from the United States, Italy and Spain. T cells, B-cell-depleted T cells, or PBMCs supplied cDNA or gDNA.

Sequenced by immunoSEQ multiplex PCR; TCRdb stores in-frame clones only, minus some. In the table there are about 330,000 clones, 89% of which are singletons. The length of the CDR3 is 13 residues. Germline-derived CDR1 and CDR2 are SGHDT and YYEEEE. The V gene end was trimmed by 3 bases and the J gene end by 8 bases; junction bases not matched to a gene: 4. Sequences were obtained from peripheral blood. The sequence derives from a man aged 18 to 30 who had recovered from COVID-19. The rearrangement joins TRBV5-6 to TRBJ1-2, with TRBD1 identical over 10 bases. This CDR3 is CASSWGQGNGYTF. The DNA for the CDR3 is TGTGCCAGCAGCTGGGGACAGGGGAACGGCTACACCTTC.